In this sample, the clone carrying this T cell receptor beta chain turned up a few times. Per the germline V gene, CDR1 is MNHNS and CDR2 is SASEGT. The V end was cut by 3 bases, the J end by 0 bases, with 6 bases between. The CDR3 has 14 amino acids. The sample originates from a study of identifying expanded T cells in peripheral blood. Here immunoSEQ multiplex PCR was the method, and the copy in TCRdb shows in-frame clones only, minus some. The sample holds some 95,000 clones, roughly 88% seen once. No infections or other immune events were documented during collection. The source of this sequence is a person between 18 and 75 years old in good health. The chain employs TRBV6-1 and TRBJ1-3, with unresolved D. Sequenced: blood. The CDR3 DNA is TGTGCCAGCAGTGACGGGAACTCTGGAAACACCATATATTTT. This gives the protein CASSDGNSGNTIYF.